The TCR beta chain under discussion was sequenced for a study of cytomegalovirus exposure and HLA in healthy donors. Study-wide results and limits: Sequences of the TCR beta chain were said to predict the HLA-A and HLA-B alleles of most subjects accurately. There was a cluster of highly shared sequence variants that was likely a sequencing artifact. In a later analysis, HLA-C alleles had the fewest associated TCRs, DRB1 alleles the most.

PCR employed 60 Vbeta and 13 Jbeta primers. TCRdb's table, derived via immunoSEQ multiplex PCR, lists solely in-frame clones and lacks some. The sample consists of under 300,000 clones, about nine tenths of them appearing once. The V and J ends lost 1 base and 3 bases respectively, with 10 bases between them. The CDR3 has 14 residues. Germline lookup yields CDR1 LGHNA and CDR2 YSLEER. Remarks on this clone: Its antigen is unknown.

This chain uses TRBV4-3 with TRBJ2-7, with D perhaps TRBD2 (5 bases). Sequencing was carried out using PBMCs. This receptor was obtained from a man aged 40-49 years in good health and CMV-seropositive. DNA of the CDR3: TGCGCCAGCAGCCAAGCCGAGGGAATCTACGAGCAGTACTTC. Its translation is CASSQAEGIYEQYF.